A selection of T cell receptor beta chains follows, all from one sample in a study of blood T cells in healthy people across ages. Via MiXCR, TCRdb re-called the 5' RACE reads, giving one row per CDR3 protein. The table records 1.5 million to 2 million distinct CDR3 sequences, roughly 27% of them present only once. Sequenced: blood. The receptor source for this set is a woman in her twenties or thirties in good health. Each CDR3 is given with its conserved first and last residue. A D gene is named only where the DNA matches it firmly. Not all rows give a size; the values are once, few, many and, for expanded clones, a class.

D gene | J gene | clone size | V gene | CDR3 DNA | CDR3 protein
TRBD2 | TRBJ2-7 | many | TRBV10-3 | TGTGCCATCAGTGATCCTAGCGGGAGTTCCGAGCAGTACTTC | CAISDPSGSSEQYF
- | TRBJ2-7 | once | TRBV7-2 | TGTGCCAGCAGCTTACATGGGCAGCCTTACTACGAGCAGTACTTC | CASSLHGQPYYEQYF
- | TRBJ2-7 | - | TRBV20-1 | TGCAGTGCTAGAGATCCCGGCAGAGGGAAGATCTACGAGCAGGACTTC | CSARDPGRGKIYEQDF
TRBD2 | TRBJ2-5 | many | TRBV5-5 | TGTGCCAGCGGTGACGGGGGGGCCTCCGAGACCCAGTACTTC | CASGDGGASETQYF
TRBD2 | TRBJ2-1 | - | TRBV20-1 | TGCAGTGTTCTTTCGACTAGCGGGGGTACCGATGAGCAGTTCTTC | CSVLSTSGGTDEQFF
- | TRBJ2-7 | - | TRBV18 | TGTGCCAGCTCACCGGAGGGGGGATTCGAGCAGTACTTC | CASSPEGGFEQYF
- | TRBJ2-4 | few | TRBV6-5 | TGTGCCAGCAGTTACTCGTTAGTCCGGAGTCCCAAAAACATTCAGTACTTC | CASSYSLVRSPKNIQYF
TRBD2 | TRBJ2-3 | many | TRBV12-3/TRBV12-4 | TGTGCCAGCGGAGATAGCGGGTCTAGCACAGATACGCAGTATTTT | CASGDSGSSTDTQYF
TRBD1 | TRBJ2-6 | - | TRBV5-1 | TGCACCAGCAGCTCGCAGCCTGGGACAGCTTACTCTGGGGCCAACGTCCTGACTTTC | CTSSSQPGTAYSGANVLTF
- | TRBJ1-2 | few | TRBV11-2 | TGTGCCAGCAGCTTAGCTATGACGGAAGATGGCTACACCTTC | CASSLAMTEDGYTF
TRBD1 | TRBJ1-1 | - | TRBV13 | TGTGCCAGCAGCTTAGGACAGGGGGTTGAAGCTTTCTTT | CASSLGQGVEAFF
- | TRBJ2-7 | - | TRBV15 | TGTGCCACCAGCAATAGCGGCGGGCCCCACGAGCAGTACTTC | CATSNSGGPHEQYF
- | TRBJ2-7 | - | TRBV15 | TGCGCCACCAGCAGAGGCGGGCAGTACCACAAGCAGTACTTC | CATSRGGQYHKQYF
TRBD1 | TRBJ2-1 | few | TRBV19 | TGTGCCAGTAGGGCAACGAGGGTCGGCAGGGGGCGCGTCGATGAGCAGTTCTTC | CASRATRVGRGRVDEQFF
TRBD2 | TRBJ2-5 | few | TRBV30 | TGTGCCTGGGGACCGGGACTAGCAGCTGAGACCCAGTACTTC | CAWGPGLAAETQYF
TRBD2 | TRBJ2-1 | - | TRBV24-1 | TGTGCCACCAGTGACGGGGGGGCCGGGTTATCCTACAATGAGCAGTTCTTC | CATSDGGAGLSYNEQFF
- | TRBJ2-7 | - | TRBV2 | TGTGCCAGCAGTAGCGGACAGAGGGTCCCCTACGAGCAGTACTTC | CASSSGQRVPYEQYF
- | TRBJ1-5 | - | TRBV20-1 | TGCAGTGCTAGAGACGGGAGCGGCAATCAACCCCAGCATTTT | CSARDGSGNQPQHF
- | TRBJ2-7 | - | TRBV5-5 | TGTGCCAGCAGCTTGTGGATGGGCGAGCAGTACTTC | CASSLWMGEQYF
- | TRBJ2-2 | - | TRBV6-4 | TGTGCCAGCCGGGACTGGCGGACCGGGGAGCTGTTTTTT | CASRDWRTGELFF
- | TRBJ1-6 | few | TRBV20-1 | TGCAGTGCTACCGACAGGTTGGGTATGGGGACCCTCCACTTT | CSATDRLGMGTLHF
TRBD2 | TRBJ2-1 | few | TRBV6-5 | TGTGCCAGCAGCCCCTCTAGCGGGGACAATGAGCAGTTCTTC | CASSPSSGDNEQFF
- | TRBJ1-1 | few | TRBV5-4 | TGTGCCAGCAGCTTGGACGGGGCCACTGAAGCTTTCTTT | CASSLDGATEAFF
- | TRBJ2-1 | few | TRBV9 | TGTGCCAGCAGCGTTGGGACGGCTAGCTCCTACAATGAGCAGTTCTTC | CASSVGTASSYNEQFF
- | TRBJ2-6 | - | TRBV5-4 | TGTGCCAGCAGCGTTCAGGGCCCTGGGGCCAACGTCCTGACTTTC | CASSVQGPGANVLTF
TRBD2 | TRBJ2-3 | few | TRBV15 | TGTGCCACCAGCGTCAGGGACTACACAGATACGCAGTATTTT | CATSVRDYTDTQYF